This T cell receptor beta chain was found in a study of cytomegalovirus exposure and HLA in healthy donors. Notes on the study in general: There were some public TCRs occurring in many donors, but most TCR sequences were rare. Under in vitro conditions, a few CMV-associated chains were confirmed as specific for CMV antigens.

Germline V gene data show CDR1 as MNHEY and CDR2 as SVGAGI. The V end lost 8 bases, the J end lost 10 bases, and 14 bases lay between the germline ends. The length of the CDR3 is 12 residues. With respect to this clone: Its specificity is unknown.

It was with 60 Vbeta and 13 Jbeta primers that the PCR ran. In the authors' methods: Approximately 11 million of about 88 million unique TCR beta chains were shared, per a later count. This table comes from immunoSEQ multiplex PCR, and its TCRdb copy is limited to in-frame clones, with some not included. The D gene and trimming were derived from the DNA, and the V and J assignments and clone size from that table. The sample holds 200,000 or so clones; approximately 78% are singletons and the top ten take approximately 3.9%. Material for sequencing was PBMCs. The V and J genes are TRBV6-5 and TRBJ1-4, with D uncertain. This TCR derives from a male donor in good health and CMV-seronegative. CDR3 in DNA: TGTGCCAGCGAGGGCTCGGAGGGAAAACTGTTTTTT. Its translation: CASEGSEGKLFF.